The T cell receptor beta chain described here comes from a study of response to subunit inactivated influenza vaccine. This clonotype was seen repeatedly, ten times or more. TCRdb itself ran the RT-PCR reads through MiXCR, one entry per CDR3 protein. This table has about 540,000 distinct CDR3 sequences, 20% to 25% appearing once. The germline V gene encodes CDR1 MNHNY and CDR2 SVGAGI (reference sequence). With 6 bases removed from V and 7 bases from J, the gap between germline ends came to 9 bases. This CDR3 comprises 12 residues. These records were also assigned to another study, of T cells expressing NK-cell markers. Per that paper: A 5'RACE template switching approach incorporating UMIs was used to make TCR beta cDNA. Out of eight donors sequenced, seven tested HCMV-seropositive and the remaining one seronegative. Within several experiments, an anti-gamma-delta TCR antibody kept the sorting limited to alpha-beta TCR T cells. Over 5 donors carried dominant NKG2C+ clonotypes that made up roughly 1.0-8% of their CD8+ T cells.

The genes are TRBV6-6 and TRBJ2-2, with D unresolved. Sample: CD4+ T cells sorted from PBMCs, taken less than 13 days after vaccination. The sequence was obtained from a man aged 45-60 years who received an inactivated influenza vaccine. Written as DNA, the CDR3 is TGTGCCAGCAGCCCCTGGAGCGGGGAGCTGTTTTTT. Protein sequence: CASSPWSGELFF.